The following is a TCR beta chain sequence with its context. Molecular barcoding with unique molecular identifiers was used for the TCRbeta library. TCRdb called the PCR reads again in MiXCR, with one record for every CDR3 protein. The sample carries nearly 550,000 distinct CDR3 sequences, 18% recorded once. This sample was taken from a study of T-cell reconstitution after alpha-beta-depleted transplantation in children. The CDR3 loop spans 16 amino acids. V gave up 1 base and J gave up 4 bases; unmatched junction bases: 4. Germline values: CDR1 MDHEN, CDR2 SYDVKM. The chain joins TRBV28 to TRBJ1-5, with 10 bases aligning to TRBD1. This specimen consisted of PBMCs from the stem cell graft donor, obtained from the stem cell graft. The source of this sequence is a human donor who donated a stem cell graft to a child with acute lymphoblastic leukemia. This chain's CDR3 is CASSLFWDRGNQPQHF. For the CDR3, the DNA is TGTGCCAGCAGTTTATTTTGGGACAGGGGAAATCAGCCCCAGCATTTT.